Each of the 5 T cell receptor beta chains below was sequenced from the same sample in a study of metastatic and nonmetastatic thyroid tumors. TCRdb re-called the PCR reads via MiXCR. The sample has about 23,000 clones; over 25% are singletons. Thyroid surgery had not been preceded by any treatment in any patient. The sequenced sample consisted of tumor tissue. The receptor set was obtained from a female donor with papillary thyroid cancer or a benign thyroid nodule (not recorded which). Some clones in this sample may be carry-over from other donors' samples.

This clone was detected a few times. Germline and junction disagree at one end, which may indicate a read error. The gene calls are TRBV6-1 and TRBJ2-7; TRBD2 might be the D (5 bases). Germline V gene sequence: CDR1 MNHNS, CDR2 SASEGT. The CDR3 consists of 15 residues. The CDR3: CDSSEDSVTTYEQYF. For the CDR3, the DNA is TGTGACAGCAGTGAGGATAGCGTGACGACCTACGAGCAGTACTTC.

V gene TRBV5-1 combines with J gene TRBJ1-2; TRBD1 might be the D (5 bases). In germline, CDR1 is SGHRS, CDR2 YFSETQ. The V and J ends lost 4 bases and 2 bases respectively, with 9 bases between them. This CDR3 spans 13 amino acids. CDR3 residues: CASSREGNYGYTF. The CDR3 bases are TGCGCCAGCAGCAGGGAGGGGAACTATGGCTACACCTTC.

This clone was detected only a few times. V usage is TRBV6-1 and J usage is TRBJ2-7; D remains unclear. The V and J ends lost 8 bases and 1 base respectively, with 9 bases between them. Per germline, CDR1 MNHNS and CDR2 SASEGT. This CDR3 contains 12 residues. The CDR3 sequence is CASQRGSYEQYF. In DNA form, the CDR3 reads TGTGCCAGCCAGCGCGGTTCCTACGAGCAGTACTTC.

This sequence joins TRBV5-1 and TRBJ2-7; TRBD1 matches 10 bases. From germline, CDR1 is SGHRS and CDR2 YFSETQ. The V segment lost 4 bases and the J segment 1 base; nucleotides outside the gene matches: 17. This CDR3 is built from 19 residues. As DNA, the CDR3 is TGCGCCAGCAGCCCGCATAAGGCAACAGACAGGGGGCGATCCTACGAGCAGTACTTC. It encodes CASSPHKATDRGRSYEQYF.

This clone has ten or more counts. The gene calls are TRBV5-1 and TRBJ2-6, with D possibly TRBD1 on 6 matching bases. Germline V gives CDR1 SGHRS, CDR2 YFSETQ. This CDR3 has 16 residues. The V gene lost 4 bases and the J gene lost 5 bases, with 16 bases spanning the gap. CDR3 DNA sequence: TGCGCCAGCAGCCCCGACCAGGGGTTCTGGGCCAACGTCCTGACTTTC. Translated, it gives CASSPDQGFWANVLTF. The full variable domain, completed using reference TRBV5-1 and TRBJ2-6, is KAGVTQTPRYLIKTRGQQVTLSCSPISGHRSVSWYQQTPGQGLQFLFEYFSETQRNKGNFPGRFSGRQFSNSRSEMNVSTLELGDSALYLCASSPDQGFWANVLTFGAGSRLTVL.